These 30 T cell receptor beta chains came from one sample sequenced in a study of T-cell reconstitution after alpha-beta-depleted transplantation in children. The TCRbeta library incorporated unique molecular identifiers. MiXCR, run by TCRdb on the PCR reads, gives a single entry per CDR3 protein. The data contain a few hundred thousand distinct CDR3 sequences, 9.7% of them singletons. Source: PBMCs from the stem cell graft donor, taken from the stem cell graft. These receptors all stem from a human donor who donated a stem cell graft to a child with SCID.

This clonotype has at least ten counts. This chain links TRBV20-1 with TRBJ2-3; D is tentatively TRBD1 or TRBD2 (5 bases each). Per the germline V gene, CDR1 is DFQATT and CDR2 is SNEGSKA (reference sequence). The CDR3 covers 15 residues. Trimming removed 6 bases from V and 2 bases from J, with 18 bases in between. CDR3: CSAVTGGPYTDTQYF. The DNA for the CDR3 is TGCAGTGCGGTTACTGGGGGACCCTACACAGATACGCAGTATTTT.

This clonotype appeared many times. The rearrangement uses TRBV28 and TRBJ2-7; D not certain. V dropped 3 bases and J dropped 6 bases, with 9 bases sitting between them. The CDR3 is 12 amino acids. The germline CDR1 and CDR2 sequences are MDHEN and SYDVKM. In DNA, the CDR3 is TGTGCCAGCAGTTTGCCTCGCCTCGAGCAGTACTTC. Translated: CASSLPRLEQYF.

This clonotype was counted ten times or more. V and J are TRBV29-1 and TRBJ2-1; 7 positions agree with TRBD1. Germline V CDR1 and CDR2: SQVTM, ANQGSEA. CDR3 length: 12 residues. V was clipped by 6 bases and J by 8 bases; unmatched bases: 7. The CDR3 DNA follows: TGCAGCGTCCTAGGGGGCTTGGATGAGCAGTTCTTC. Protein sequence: CSVLGGLDEQFF.

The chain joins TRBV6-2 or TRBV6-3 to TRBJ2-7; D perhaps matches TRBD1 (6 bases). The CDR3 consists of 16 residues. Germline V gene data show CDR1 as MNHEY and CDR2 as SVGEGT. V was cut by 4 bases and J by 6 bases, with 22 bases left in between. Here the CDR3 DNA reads TGTGCCAGCAGTTTCGGACAGTTAAGCGTGGGCGGCGAGCAGTACTTC. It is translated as CASSFGQLSVGGEQYF.

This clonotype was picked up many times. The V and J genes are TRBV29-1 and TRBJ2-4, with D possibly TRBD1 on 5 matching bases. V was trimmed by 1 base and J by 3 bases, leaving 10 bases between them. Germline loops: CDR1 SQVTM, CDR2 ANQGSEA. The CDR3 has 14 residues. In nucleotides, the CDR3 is TGCAGCGTTGAAGTTCAGGGCCGCAAAAACATTCAGTACTTC. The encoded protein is CSVEVQGRKNIQYF. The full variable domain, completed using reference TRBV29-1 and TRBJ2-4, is SAVISQKPSRDICQRGTSLTIQCQVDSQVTMMFWYRQQPGQSLTLIATANQGSEATYESGFVIDKFPISRPNLTFSTLTVSNMSPEDSSIYLCSVEVQGRKNIQYFGAGTRLSVL.

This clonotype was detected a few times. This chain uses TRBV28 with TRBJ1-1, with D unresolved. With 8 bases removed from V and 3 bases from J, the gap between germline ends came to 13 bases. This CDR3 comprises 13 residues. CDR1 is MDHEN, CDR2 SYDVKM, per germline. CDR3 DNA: TGTGCCAGCGAGTCTCGCCTCTACACTGAAGCTTTCTTT. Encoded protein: CASESRLYTEAFF.

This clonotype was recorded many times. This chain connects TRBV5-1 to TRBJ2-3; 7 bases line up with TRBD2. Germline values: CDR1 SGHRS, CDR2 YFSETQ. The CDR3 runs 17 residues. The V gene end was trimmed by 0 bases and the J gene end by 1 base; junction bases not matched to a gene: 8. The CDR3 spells CASSLASTSEGTDTQYF. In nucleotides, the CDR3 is TGCGCCAGCAGCTTGGCTTCTACTAGCGAGGGCACAGATACGCAGTATTTT.

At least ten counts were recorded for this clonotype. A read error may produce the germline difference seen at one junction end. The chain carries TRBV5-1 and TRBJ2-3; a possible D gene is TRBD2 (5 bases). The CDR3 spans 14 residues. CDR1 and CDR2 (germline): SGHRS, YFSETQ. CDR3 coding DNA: TGTGCCAGCAGCTTCTCCGGGGGCACAGATACGCAGTATTTT. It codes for CASSFSGGTDTQYF.

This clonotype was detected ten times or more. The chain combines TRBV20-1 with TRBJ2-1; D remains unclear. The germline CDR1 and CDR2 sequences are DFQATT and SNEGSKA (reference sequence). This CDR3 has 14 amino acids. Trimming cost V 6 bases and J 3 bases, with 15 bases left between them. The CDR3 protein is CSALPGSHYNEQFF. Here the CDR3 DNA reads TGCAGTGCCCTCCCGGGTTCGCACTACAATGAGCAGTTCTTC.

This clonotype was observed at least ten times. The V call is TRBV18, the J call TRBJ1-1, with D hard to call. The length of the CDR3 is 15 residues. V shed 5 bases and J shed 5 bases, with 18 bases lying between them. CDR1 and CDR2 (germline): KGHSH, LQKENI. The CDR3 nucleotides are TGTGCCAGCTCATCCACGACGGGGAGAGGGACTGAAGCTTTCTTT. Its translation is CASSSTTGRGTEAFF. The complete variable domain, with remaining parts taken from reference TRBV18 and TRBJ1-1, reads NAGVMQNPRHLVRRRGQEARLRCSPMKGHSHVYWYRQLPEEGLKFMVYLQKENIIDESGMPKERFSAEFPKEGPSILRIQQVVRGDSAAYFCASSSTTGRGTEAFFGQGTRLTVV.

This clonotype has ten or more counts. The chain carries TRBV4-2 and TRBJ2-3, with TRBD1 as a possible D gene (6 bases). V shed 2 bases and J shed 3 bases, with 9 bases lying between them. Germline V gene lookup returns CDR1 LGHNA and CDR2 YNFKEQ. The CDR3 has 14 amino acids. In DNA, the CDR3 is TGTGCCAGCAGCCAACCGGACAGTACAGATACGCAGTATTTT. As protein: CASSQPDSTDTQYF.

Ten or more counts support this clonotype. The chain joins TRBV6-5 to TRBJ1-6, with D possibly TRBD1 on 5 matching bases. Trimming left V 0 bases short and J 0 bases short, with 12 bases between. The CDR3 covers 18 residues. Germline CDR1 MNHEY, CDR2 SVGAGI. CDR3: CASSYSGAGSSYNSPLHF. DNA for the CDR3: TGTGCCAGCAGTTACTCGGGTGCAGGGAGCTCCTATAATTCACCCCTCCACTTT.

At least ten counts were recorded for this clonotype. The CDR3: CSARTGRDGYTF. Written as DNA, the CDR3 is TGCAGCGCTCGGACTGGGCGGGATGGCTACACCTTC. The V and J genes are TRBV29-1 and TRBJ1-2; unclear D gene. The CDR3 runs to 12 residues. Per the germline V gene, CDR1 is SQVTM and CDR2 is ANQGSEA. V was shortened by 7 bases and J by 6 bases, with 15 bases between the two germline ends. The full variable domain, in which reference TRBV29-1 and TRBJ1-2 provide the parts outside the CDR3, is SAVISQKPSRDICQRGTSLTIQCQVDSQVTMMFWYRQQPGQSLTLIATANQGSEATYESGFVIDKFPISRPNLTFSTLTVSNMSPEDSSIYLCSARTGRDGYTFGSGTRLTVV.

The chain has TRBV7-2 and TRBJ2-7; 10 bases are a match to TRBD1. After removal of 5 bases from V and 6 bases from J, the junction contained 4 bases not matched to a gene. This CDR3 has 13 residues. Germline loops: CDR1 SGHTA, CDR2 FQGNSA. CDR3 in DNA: TGTGCCAGCAGCCGGGACAGGGGACGCGAGCAGTACTTC. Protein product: CASSRDRGREQYF.

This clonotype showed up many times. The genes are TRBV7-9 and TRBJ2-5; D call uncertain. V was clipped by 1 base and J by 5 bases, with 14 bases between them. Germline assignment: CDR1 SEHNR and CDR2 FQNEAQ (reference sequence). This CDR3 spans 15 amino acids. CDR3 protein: CASSLVPAVSETQYF. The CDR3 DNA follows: TGTGCCAGCAGCTTAGTCCCGGCCGTATCGGAGACCCAGTACTTC.

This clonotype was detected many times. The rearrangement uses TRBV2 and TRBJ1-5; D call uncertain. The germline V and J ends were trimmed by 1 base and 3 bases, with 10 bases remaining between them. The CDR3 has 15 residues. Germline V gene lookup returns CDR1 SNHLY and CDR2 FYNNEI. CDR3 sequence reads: CASSEGTTDNQPQHF. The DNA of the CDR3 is TGTGCCAGCAGTGAAGGGACGACCGACAATCAGCCCCAGCATTTT.

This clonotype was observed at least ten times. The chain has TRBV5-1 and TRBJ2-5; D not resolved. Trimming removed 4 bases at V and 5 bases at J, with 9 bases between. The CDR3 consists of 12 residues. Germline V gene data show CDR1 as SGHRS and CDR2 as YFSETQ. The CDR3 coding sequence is TGCGCCAGCAGCGAGCCTGGGGAGACCCAGTACTTC. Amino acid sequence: CASSEPGETQYF.

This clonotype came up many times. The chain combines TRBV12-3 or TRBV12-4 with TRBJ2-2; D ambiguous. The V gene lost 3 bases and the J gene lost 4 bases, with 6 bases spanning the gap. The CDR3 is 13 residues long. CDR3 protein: CASSLPITGELFF. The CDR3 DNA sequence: TGTGCCAGCAGTTTGCCAATCACCGGGGAGCTGTTTTTT.

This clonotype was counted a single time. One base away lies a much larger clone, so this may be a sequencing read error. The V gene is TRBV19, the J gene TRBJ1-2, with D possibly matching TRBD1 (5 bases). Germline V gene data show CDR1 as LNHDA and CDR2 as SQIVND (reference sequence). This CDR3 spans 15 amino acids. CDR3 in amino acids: CASSMGGRSLNGDTF. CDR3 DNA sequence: TGTGCCAGTAGTATGGGGGGACGGAGTTTGAATGGCGACACCTTC.

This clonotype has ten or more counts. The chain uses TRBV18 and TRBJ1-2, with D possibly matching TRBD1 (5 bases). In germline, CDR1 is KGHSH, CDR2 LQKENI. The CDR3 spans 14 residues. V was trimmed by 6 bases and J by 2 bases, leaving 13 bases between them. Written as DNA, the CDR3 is TGTGCCAGCTCGACGATGGGGCGGAACTATGGCTACACCTTC. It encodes CASSTMGRNYGYTF.

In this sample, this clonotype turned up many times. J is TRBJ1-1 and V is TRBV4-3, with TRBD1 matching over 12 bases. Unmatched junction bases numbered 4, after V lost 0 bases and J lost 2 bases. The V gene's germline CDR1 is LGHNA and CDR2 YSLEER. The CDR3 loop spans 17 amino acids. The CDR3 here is CASSQEGQGAPNTEAFF. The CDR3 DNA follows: TGCGCCAGCAGCCAAGAGGGACAGGGGGCACCCAACACTGAAGCTTTCTTT.

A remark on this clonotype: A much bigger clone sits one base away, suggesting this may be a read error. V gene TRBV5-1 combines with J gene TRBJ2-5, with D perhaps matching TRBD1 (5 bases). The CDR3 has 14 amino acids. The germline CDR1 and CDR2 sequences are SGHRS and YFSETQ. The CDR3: CTSSLTTAQETQYF. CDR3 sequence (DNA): TGCACCAGCAGCCTAACGACAGCTCAAGAGACCCAGTACTTC.

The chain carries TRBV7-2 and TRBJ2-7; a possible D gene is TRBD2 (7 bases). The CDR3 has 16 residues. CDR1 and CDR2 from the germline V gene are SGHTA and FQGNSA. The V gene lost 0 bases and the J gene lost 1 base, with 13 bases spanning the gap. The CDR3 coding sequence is TGTGCCAGCAGCTTAGCGGCGGGGGCGGTATCCTACGAGCAGTACTTC. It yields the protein CASSLAAGAVSYEQYF.

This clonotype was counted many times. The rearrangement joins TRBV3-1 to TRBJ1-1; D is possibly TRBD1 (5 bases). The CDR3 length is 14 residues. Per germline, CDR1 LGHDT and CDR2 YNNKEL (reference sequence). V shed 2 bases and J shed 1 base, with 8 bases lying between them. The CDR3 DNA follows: TGTGCCAGCAGCCAAATGGGGGAGAACACTGAAGCTTTCTTT. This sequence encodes CASSQMGENTEAFF.

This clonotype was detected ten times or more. This CDR3 reads CATNLGAQPGQPQHF. The DNA of the CDR3 is TGTGCCACCAATTTGGGGGCCCAGCCAGGTCAGCCCCAGCATTTT. The rearrangement joins TRBV15 to TRBJ1-5; the D gene is possibly TRBD1 (6 bases). Trimming took 7 bases from V and 6 from J, leaving 19 bases between them. The length of the CDR3 is 15 residues. Germline loops: CDR1 LNHNV, CDR2 YYDKDF (reference sequence). Filled out from reference TRBV15 and TRBJ1-5, the complete variable domain reads DAMVIQNPRYQVTQFGKPVTLSCSQTLNHNVMYWYQQKSSQAPKLLFHYYDKDFNNEADTPDNFQSRRPNTSFCFLDIRSPGLGDTAMYLCATNLGAQPGQPQHFGDGTRLSIL.

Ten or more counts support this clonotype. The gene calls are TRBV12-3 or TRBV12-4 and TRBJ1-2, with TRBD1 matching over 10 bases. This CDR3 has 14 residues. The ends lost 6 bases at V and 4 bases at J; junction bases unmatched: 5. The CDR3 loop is CASSDGTGAYGYTF. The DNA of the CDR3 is TGTGCCAGCAGCGATGGGACAGGGGCCTATGGCTACACCTTC.

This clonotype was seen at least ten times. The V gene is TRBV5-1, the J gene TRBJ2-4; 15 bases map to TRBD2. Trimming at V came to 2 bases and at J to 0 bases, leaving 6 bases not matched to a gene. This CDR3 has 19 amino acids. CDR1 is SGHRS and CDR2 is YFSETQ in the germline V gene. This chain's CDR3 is CASSFSGTSGGIAKNIQYF. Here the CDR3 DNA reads TGCGCCAGCAGCTTCTCCGGGACTAGCGGGGGGATAGCCAAAAACATTCAGTACTTC.

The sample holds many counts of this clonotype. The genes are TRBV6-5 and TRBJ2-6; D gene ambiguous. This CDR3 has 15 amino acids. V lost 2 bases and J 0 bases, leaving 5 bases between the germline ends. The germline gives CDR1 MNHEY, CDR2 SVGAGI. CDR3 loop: CASSYGGSGANVLTF. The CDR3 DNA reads TGTGCCAGCAGTTACGGCGGCTCTGGGGCCAACGTCCTGACTTTC.

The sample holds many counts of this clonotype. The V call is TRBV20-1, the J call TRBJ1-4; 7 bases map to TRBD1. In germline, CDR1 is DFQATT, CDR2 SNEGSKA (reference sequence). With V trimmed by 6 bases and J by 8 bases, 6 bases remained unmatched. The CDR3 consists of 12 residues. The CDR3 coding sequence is TGCAGTGCCTGGGACAGTACGGAAAAACTGTTTTTT. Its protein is CSAWDSTEKLFF.

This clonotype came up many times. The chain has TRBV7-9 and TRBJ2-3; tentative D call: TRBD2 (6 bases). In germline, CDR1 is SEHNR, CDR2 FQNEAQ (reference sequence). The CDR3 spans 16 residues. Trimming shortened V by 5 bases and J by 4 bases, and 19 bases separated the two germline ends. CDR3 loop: CASSTRLEVRPDTQYF. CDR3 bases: TGTGCCAGCAGCACCCGACTAGAGGTCCGCCCAGATACGCAGTATTTT.